This entry lists 31 T cell receptor beta chains sequenced from one sample in a study of cytomegalovirus exposure and HLA in healthy donors. The primer mix had 60 Vbeta and 13 Jbeta primers. TCRdb keeps only in-frame clones here, not all; method: immunoSEQ multiplex PCR. The repertoire includes approximately 220,000 clones, 65% to 80% of them detected once, and 0.22% sits in the top ten. Sample: PBMCs. These receptors originate from a girl aged 2 to 9 in good health and CMV-seronegative.

The sample holds a few counts of this clone. CDR3 sequence reads: CASSRTGSAEAFF. The CDR3 bases are TGTGCCAGCAGTCGGACAGGGAGCGCTGAAGCTTTCTTT. V gene TRBV6-4 combines with J gene TRBJ1-1, with 8 positions matching TRBD1. Germline assignment: CDR1 MRHNA and CDR2 SNTAGT. This CDR3 region has 13 residues. J lost 6 bases, V lost 5 bases, and 5 bases had no gene match.

CDR3 DNA sequence: TGTGCCAGCAGTGCCTGGACAGGCGACGAGCAGTACTTC. This gives the protein CASSAWTGDEQYF. The chain employs TRBV6-1 and TRBJ2-7, with TRBD1 matching over 7 bases. The CDR3 is made up of 13 amino acids. CDR1 is MNHNS, CDR2 SASEGT, per germline. Trimming removed 4 bases from V and 5 bases from J; junction bases left unmatched: 5.

The gene calls are TRBV5-1 and TRBJ2-7, with 12 bases aligning to TRBD2. CDR1 and CDR2 (germline): SGHRS, YFSETQ. CDR3 length equals 15 residues. V gave up 0 bases and J gave up 7 bases; unmatched junction bases: 5. CDR3 residues: CASSLGLAGEGEQYF. For the CDR3, the DNA is TGCGCCAGCAGCTTGGGACTAGCGGGAGAGGGAGAGCAGTACTTC.

The CDR3 spells CASSNTDTQYF. The DNA for the CDR3 is TGTGCCAGCTCTAACACAGATACGCAGTATTTT. The chain uses TRBV7-9 and TRBJ2-3; D unresolved. Deletions cut 8 bases from V and 2 bases from J, with 5 bases between. The CDR3 length is 11 residues. CDR1 is SEHNR, CDR2 FQNEAQ, per germline (reference sequence).

This clone was found a few times. This chain uses TRBV5-6 with TRBJ1-2; 9 bases fit TRBD1. The length of the CDR3 is 15 residues. Per germline, CDR1 SGHDT and CDR2 YYEEEE. V was pared by 2 bases and J by 4 bases, with 6 bases of the junction left unmatched. The CDR3 coding sequence is TGTGCCAGCAGCTTACGGGACAGGGCTTTCTATGGCTACACCTTC. The encoded protein is CASSLRDRAFYGYTF.

Only one count was recorded for this clone. The chain recombines TRBV5-4 with TRBJ1-1; 9 nucleotides match TRBD1. CDR3 length equals 15 residues. Germline CDR1 and CDR2: SGHNT and YYREEE (reference sequence). V was pared by 4 bases and J by 10 bases, with 14 bases of the junction left unmatched. The CDR3 nucleotides are TGTGCCAGCAGCAACCCCAAACAGGGGGCGCCGGGAGCTTTCTTT. Its protein product is CASSNPKQGAPGAFF.

The rearrangement uses TRBV2 and TRBJ2-1; TRBD1 matches at 9 bases. Germline CDR1 reads SNHLY; CDR2 reads FYNNEI. The CDR3 totals 16 residues. V was pared by 5 bases and J by 2 bases, with 7 bases of the junction left unmatched. CDR3 nucleotides: TGTGCCAGCAGTTTTTTACAGGGGGCCCCCTACAATGAGCAGTTCTTC. Translating it yields CASSFLQGAPYNEQFF.

The chain combines TRBV7-9 with TRBJ2-7; 7 positions match TRBD1. J gave up 3 bases and V 10 bases, and 12 bases lay outside the gene matches. The CDR3 is 14 residues long. CDR1 and CDR2 (germline): SEHNR, FQNEAQ (reference sequence). The CDR3 nucleotides read TGTGCCACCCTATCCGAAGGGGGCCTCTACGAGCAGTACTTC. Its protein is CATLSEGGLYEQYF.

Here the CDR3 reads CASSEARSAADTQYF. CDR3 in DNA: TGTGCCAGCAGTGAAGCCAGGTCAGCGGCAGATACGCAGTATTTT. The V gene is TRBV6-1, the J gene TRBJ2-3; D is perhaps TRBD2 (5 bases). The CDR3 has 15 residues. Trimming stripped 0 bases from V and 4 bases from J, with 11 bases between. Germline CDR1 reads MNHNS; CDR2 reads SASEGT.

The chain carries TRBV10-3 and TRBJ2-1; TRBD2 is a possible D gene (6 bases). Germline assignment: CDR1 ENHRY and CDR2 SYGVKD. This CDR3 is built from 14 residues. The V end lost 2 bases, the J end lost 4 bases, and 9 bases lay between the germline ends. This chain's CDR3 is CAISELARYNEQFF. The CDR3 nucleotides are TGTGCCATCAGTGAGCTAGCGAGATACAATGAGCAGTTCTTC.

This chain links TRBV10-3 with TRBJ2-7, with 7 bases fitting TRBD1. The CDR3 has 15 amino acids. Trimming at V came to 2 bases and at J to 4 bases, leaving 8 bases not matched to a gene. CDR1 and CDR2 from the germline V gene are ENHRY and SYGVKD. The CDR3 sequence is CAISEPPGQPYEQYF. In DNA form, the CDR3 reads TGTGCCATCAGTGAGCCACCGGGACAGCCGTACGAGCAGTACTTC.

This clone has a single count. This chain uses TRBV30 with TRBJ2-3; tentative D call: TRBD2 (5 bases). The germline V gene has CDR1 GTSNPN and CDR2 SVGIG (reference sequence). CDR3 length equals 13 residues. The V gene lost 3 bases and the J gene lost 9 bases, with 16 bases spanning the gap. CDR3 sequence (DNA): TGTGCCTGGAGAAAAGATACTAGAGAGACGCAGTATTTT. Translating it yields CAWRKDTRETQYF.

The CDR3 DNA follows: TGTGCCAGCAGCGTTGGGCTTTCCTACGAGCAGTACTTC. Its translation is CASSVGLSYEQYF. The rearrangement links TRBV9 to TRBJ2-7; no reliable D call. Trimming cost V 2 bases and J 1 base, with 7 bases left between them. Germline CDR1 is SGDLS and CDR2 is YYNGEE. The CDR3 sequence is 13 residues long.

This clone was observed a single time. The rearrangement joins TRBV6-1 to TRBJ2-2; unclear D gene. Per germline, CDR1 MNHNS and CDR2 SASEGT. The CDR3 contains 13 residues. Trimming stripped 2 bases from V and 5 bases from J, with 6 bases between. The DNA for the CDR3 is TGTGCCAGCAGTGAATTCGGTACCGGGGAGCTGTTTTTT. It translates to CASSEFGTGELFF.

This clone was counted a few times. The chain joins TRBV7-6 to TRBJ2-1; D is undetermined. Per germline, CDR1 SGHVS and CDR2 FNYEAQ. This CDR3 has 12 residues. Trimming removed 5 bases at V and 3 bases at J, with 5 bases between. CDR3 bases: TGTGCCAGCAGCCTACGCTACAATGAGCAGTTCTTC. Amino acid sequence: CASSLRYNEQFF.

This chain uses TRBV12-5 with TRBJ2-7, with D hard to call. V was cut by 4 bases and J by 7 bases, with 14 bases left in between. The CDR3 contains 13 residues. The germline gives CDR1 LGHNT, CDR2 FRNRAP. The chain's CDR3 is CASGSRQPGEQYF. The CDR3 coding sequence is TGTGCTAGTGGTTCCCGACAACCTGGAGAGCAGTACTTC.

Details on this clone: Other DNA variants within this sample encode the same CDR3. The chain links TRBV7-9 to TRBJ1-1; 9 bases line up with TRBD1. The CDR3 runs to 14 residues. The germline V gene has CDR1 SEHNR and CDR2 FQNEAQ (reference sequence). After removal of 4 bases from V and 1 base from J, the junction contained 1 base not matched to a gene. For the CDR3, the DNA is TGTGCCAGCAGCTCGACAGGGGGGAACACTGAAGCTTTCTTT. Protein sequence: CASSSTGGNTEAFF.

The genes are TRBV4-1 and TRBJ1-2; unclear D gene. The CDR3 totals 14 residues. Germline CDR1 reads MGHRA; CDR2 reads YSYEKL. V was shortened by 1 base and J by 3 bases, with 9 bases between the two germline ends. The CDR3 DNA reads TGCGCCAGCAGCCAAGGTTCGGCGGACTATGGCTACACCTTC. Residues: CASSQGSADYGYTF.

CDR3 amino acids: CASSLGLPADTQYF. CDR3 bases: TGTGCCAGCAGCCTCGGACTCCCCGCGGATACGCAGTATTTT. V usage is TRBV9 and J usage is TRBJ2-3; possibly TRBD2 for D (5 bases). CDR1 is SGDLS and CDR2 is YYNGEE in the germline V gene. The CDR3 totals 14 residues. Between the trimmed V and J ends, which lost 4 bases and 6 bases, there was a span of 15 bases.

This clone was picked up a small number of times. The chain recombines TRBV4-1 with TRBJ2-3; D is perhaps TRBD1 (5 bases). Germline lookup yields CDR1 MGHRA and CDR2 YSYEKL. The ends were cut back, 0 bases at V and 0 bases at J, with 19 bases in the middle. The CDR3 sequence is 19 residues long. The CDR3, as DNA: TGCGCCAGCAGCCAAGAGGATGGCTGGTCCAACAGGAGCACAGATACGCAGTATTTT. Translation gives CASSQEDGWSNRSTDTQYF.

V usage is TRBV7-8 and J usage is TRBJ2-1, with 9 bases that match TRBD1. Trimming removed 5 bases from V and 8 bases from J; junction bases left unmatched: 7. Per germline, CDR1 SGHVS and CDR2 FQNEAQ. This CDR3 has 14 amino acids. CDR3 region: CASSRGQGGDEQFF. The DNA of the CDR3 is TGTGCCAGCAGCCGGGGACAGGGCGGCGATGAGCAGTTCTTC.

The chain uses TRBV5-1 and TRBJ2-7; 9 bases match TRBD1. Germline CDR1 SGHRS, CDR2 YFSETQ. The CDR3 loop spans 14 amino acids. The trim removed 3 bases at V and 4 bases at J, leaving 5 bases unmatched. As DNA, the CDR3 is TGCGCCAGCAGCTCCGAACAGGGGGCGTACGAGCAGTACTTC. Protein sequence: CASSSEQGAYEQYF.

Only one count was recorded for this clone. V gene TRBV19 combines with J gene TRBJ2-1; 9 bases agree with TRBD2. The CDR3 runs to 17 residues. Germline V lookup: CDR1 LNHDA, CDR2 SQIVND (reference sequence). V gave up 6 bases and J gave up 8 bases; unmatched junction bases: 17. CDR3 sequence reads: CASSNGVGLAGRDEQFF. Written as DNA, the CDR3 is TGTGCCAGTAGCAATGGGGTGGGTCTAGCGGGAAGGGATGAGCAGTTCTTC.

The gene calls are TRBV29-1 and TRBJ1-1; D unresolved. The V and J ends lost 6 bases and 11 bases respectively, with 22 bases between them. CDR3 size: 13 residues. Germline loops: CDR1 SQVTM, CDR2 ANQGSEA. The CDR3 nucleotides read TGCAGCGTGCGGGCCTCTCTGACACTAATGGCTTTCTTT. The encoded protein is CSVRASLTLMAFF.

Only one count was recorded for this clone. The rearrangement uses TRBV6-1 and TRBJ2-7; 8 bases are shared with TRBD2. V lost 1 base to trimming and J lost 4 bases; unmatched junction nucleotides: 9. The CDR3 is 16 residues long. Germline lookup yields CDR1 MNHNS and CDR2 SASEGT. The CDR3 region has the DNA TGTGCCAGCAGTGAAGGGGTGGCGGGAGGTTTTTACGAGCAGTACTTC. Its protein is CASSEGVAGGFYEQYF.

The chain employs TRBV25-1 and TRBJ2-1; the D is unclear. The germline gives CDR1 MGHDK, CDR2 SYGVNS. The ends were cut back, 1 base at V and 7 bases at J, with 14 bases in the middle. The CDR3 length is 15 residues. CDR3 nucleotide sequence: TGTGCCAGCAGTGAATTAGCAAAACCCTGGAATGAGCAGTTCTTC. Residues: CASSELAKPWNEQFF.

This chain joins TRBV18 and TRBJ1-2; D call uncertain. This CDR3 is built from 15 residues. From germline, CDR1 is KGHSH and CDR2 LQKENI. Trimming left V 2 bases short and J 5 bases short, with 15 bases between. The CDR3 protein is CASSPTAPEAYGYTF. The CDR3 bases are TGTGCCAGCTCACCAACCGCTCCTGAGGCTTATGGCTACACCTTC. The entire variable domain, with the rest obtained from reference TRBV18 and TRBJ1-2, is as follows: NAGVMQNPRHLVRRRGQEARLRCSPMKGHSHVYWYRQLPEEGLKFMVYLQKENIIDESGMPKERFSAEFPKEGPSILRIQQVVRGDSAAYFCASSPTAPEAYGYTFGSGTRLTVV.

This rearrangement joins TRBV19 to TRBJ1-2; D perhaps matches TRBD1 (6 bases). Germline CDR1 LNHDA, CDR2 SQIVND (reference sequence). This CDR3 has 17 residues. The V gene lost 4 bases and the J gene lost 1 base, with 19 bases spanning the gap. CDR3 in DNA: TGTGCCAGTAGTACCTCGGGGGGCCTGGCCTTTAACTATGGCTACACCTTC. This translates into CASSTSGGLAFNYGYTF.

This clone has only one observation. The chain has TRBV5-1 and TRBJ2-6, with 9 positions matching TRBD1. V lost 3 bases, J lost 0 bases, and 1 base stayed unmatched. Germline V gene sequence: CDR1 SGHRS, CDR2 YFSETQ. This CDR3 spans 16 amino acids. The CDR3 here is CASSWDRVSGANVLTF. In DNA, the CDR3 is TGCGCCAGCAGCTGGGACAGGGTCTCTGGGGCCAACGTCCTGACTTTC.

V is TRBV18 and J is TRBJ2-2, with a weak D call TRBD2 (5 bases). CDR1 and CDR2 from the germline V gene are KGHSH and LQKENI. V was trimmed by 4 bases and J by 8 bases, leaving 14 bases between them. The CDR3 runs 14 residues. CDR3 sequence: CASSLSGTSGELFF. In DNA form, the CDR3 reads TGTGCCAGCTCACTGAGCGGTACATCTGGGGAGCTGTTTTTT.

The CDR3 sequence: CASSIRLAGRNEQYF. CDR3 in DNA: TGTGCCAGCAGCATTAGACTAGCGGGGAGGAACGAGCAGTACTTC. The chain combines TRBV5-6 with TRBJ2-7; 11 bases are a match to TRBD2. There are 15 residues in the CDR3. Germline V CDR1 and CDR2: SGHDT, YYEEEE. Unmatched junction bases numbered 8, after V lost 4 bases and J lost 5 bases.